The sequence of this T cell receptor beta chain was determined in a study of T cells in Graves' hyperthyroidism and ophthalmopathy. Study at large: Peripheral blood collection took place at initial diagnosis, before any treatment.

Patients were excluded because of uncontrolled infection, other autoimmune disease, pregnancy or lactation. The CDR3 regions of TCR beta were amplified from RNA transcripts. The TCR CDR3 first-round RT-PCR relied on the HTBI primer set. TCRdb fed the multiplex PCR reads into MiXCR, producing one record per CDR3 protein. In the table there are around 380,000 distinct CDR3 sequences, about 13% of which are singletons. Findings and limits, study-wide: Most thyroid clonotypes expanded above 0.001 were also detected in blood. By a 13 V-J model, ophthalmopathy was set apart from stable hyperthyroidism.

This clonotype occurred many times. The antigen is undetermined. Germline CDR1 is SQVTM and CDR2 is ANQGSEA. The CDR3 is 12 residues long. V lost 7 bases to trimming and J lost 0 bases, with 9 bases between them. The V and J genes are TRBV29-1 and TRBJ1-1; tentative D call: TRBD1 (5 bases). The clonotype comes from a man in his thirties or forties with Graves' hyperthyroidism that later progressed to Graves' ophthalmopathy. Sequenced input: blood. DNA for the CDR3: TGCAGCGCCCCGACAGTGAACACTGAAGCTTTCTTT. This gives the protein CSAPTVNTEAFF.